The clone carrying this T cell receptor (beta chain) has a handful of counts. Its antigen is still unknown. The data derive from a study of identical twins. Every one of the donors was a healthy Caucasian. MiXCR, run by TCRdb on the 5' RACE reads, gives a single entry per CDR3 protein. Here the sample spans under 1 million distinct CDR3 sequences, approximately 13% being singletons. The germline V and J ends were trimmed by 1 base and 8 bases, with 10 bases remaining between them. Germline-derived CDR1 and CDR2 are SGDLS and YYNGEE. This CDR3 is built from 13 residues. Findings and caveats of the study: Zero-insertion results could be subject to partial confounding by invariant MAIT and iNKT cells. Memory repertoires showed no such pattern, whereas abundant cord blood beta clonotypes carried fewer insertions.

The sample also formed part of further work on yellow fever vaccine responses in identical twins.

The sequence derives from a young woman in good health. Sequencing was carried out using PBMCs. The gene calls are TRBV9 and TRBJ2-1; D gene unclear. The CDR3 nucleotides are TGTGCCAGCAGCGTACCCCCACTTGATGAGCAGTTCTTC. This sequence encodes CASSVPPLDEQFF.